A selection of T cell receptor beta chains follows, all from one sample in a study of cytomegalovirus exposure and HLA in healthy donors. Clones were sequenced by immunoSEQ multiplex PCR, and TCRdb holds only the in-frame ones, with some missing. In the table there are some 64,000 clones, almost 97% of which are singletons. Sample: PBMCs. All receptors come from a woman aged 18-35 years in good health and CMV-seronegative. Each CDR3 is given with its conserved first and last residue. The order of the fields is clone size, D gene, V gene, J gene, CDR3 DNA, CDR3 protein. A D gene is named only where the DNA matches it firmly. Where a row states a size, it is once, few, many or the class of an expanded clone; other rows omit it.

clone_size: .
d_call: .
v_call: TRBV4-1
j_call: TRBJ2-5
cdr3_nt: TGCGCCAGCAGCCAAGGGCCCAGGGTCCAAGAGACCCAGTACTTC
cdr3_aa: CASSQGPRVQETQYF

clone_size: once
d_call: .
v_call: TRBV7-9
j_call: TRBJ2-3
cdr3_nt: TGTGCCAGCAGCCCCCCTGGCGGAAACACAGATACGCAGTATTTT
cdr3_aa: CASSPPGGNTDTQYF

clone_size: .
d_call: .
v_call: TRBV4-3
j_call: TRBJ1-3
cdr3_nt: TGCGCCAGCAGCCAAGCCGGGGGGCTGGCTGGAAACACCATATATTTT
cdr3_aa: CASSQAGGLAGNTIYF

clone_size: .
d_call: TRBD1
v_call: TRBV5-5
j_call: TRBJ1-2
cdr3_nt: TGTGCCAGCAGCTGGGGGACAGGGGCCCCATTCGGCTACACCTTC
cdr3_aa: CASSWGTGAPFGYTF

clone_size: .
d_call: .
v_call: TRBV7-9
j_call: TRBJ2-7
cdr3_nt: TGTGCCAGCAGCCACACCAATACCTACGAGCAGTACTTC
cdr3_aa: CASSHTNTYEQYF

clone_size: .
d_call: TRBD1
v_call: TRBV28
j_call: TRBJ2-1
cdr3_nt: TGTGCCAGCAGTCCGGACAGGGGTGAGCAGTTCTTC
cdr3_aa: CASSPDRGEQFF

clone_size: .
d_call: .
v_call: TRBV5-1
j_call: TRBJ1-1
cdr3_nt: TGCGCCAGCAGCCCGGGCGACAGGCGCCCTGAAGCTTTCTTT
cdr3_aa: CASSPGDRRPEAFF

clone_size: .
d_call: .
v_call: TRBV5-3
j_call: TRBJ2-1
cdr3_nt: TGTGCCAGAAGCCGGTTCTTTCAGGCGTACAATGAGCAGTTCTTC
cdr3_aa: CARSRFFQAYNEQFF

clone_size: .
d_call: TRBD2
v_call: TRBV11-2
j_call: TRBJ2-4
cdr3_nt: TGTGCCAGCAGCTTTTGGGGGGGCATTCAGTACTTC
cdr3_aa: CASSFWGGIQYF

clone_size: .
d_call: .
v_call: TRBV5-6
j_call: TRBJ1-1
cdr3_nt: TGTGCCAGCAGCTTGGCAGGCCAGGGTGGCACTGAAGCTTTCTTT
cdr3_aa: CASSLAGQGGTEAFF

clone_size: .
d_call: TRBD2
v_call: TRBV19
j_call: TRBJ2-3
cdr3_nt: TGTGCCAGTAGTCCCAAAGCGGGAGGGCAAGGTACGCAGTATTTT
cdr3_aa: CASSPKAGGQGTQYF

clone_size: .
d_call: TRBD1
v_call: TRBV6-1
j_call: TRBJ2-1
cdr3_nt: TGTGCCAGCAGTGCCCTGACAGGGAGCTCCTACAATGAGCAGTTCTTC
cdr3_aa: CASSALTGSSYNEQFF

clone_size: .
d_call: .
v_call: TRBV7-2
j_call: TRBJ2-1
cdr3_nt: TGTGCCAGCCGGGGTGACCACTTGCTTAGTATGGGCAATGAGCAGTTCTTC
cdr3_aa: CASRGDHLLSMGNEQFF

clone_size: .
d_call: .
v_call: TRBV19
j_call: TRBJ2-7
cdr3_nt: TGTGCCAGTAGCGATCCTCTAGGAAGCGGATCCTACGAGCAGTACTTC
cdr3_aa: CASSDPLGSGSYEQYF

clone_size: .
d_call: TRBD1
v_call: TRBV7-8
j_call: TRBJ1-1
cdr3_nt: TGTGCCAGCAGCCCCCGGGACAGGGGGCCCGAAGCTTTCTTT
cdr3_aa: CASSPRDRGPEAFF

clone_size: .
d_call: TRBD1
v_call: TRBV15
j_call: TRBJ2-7
cdr3_nt: TGTGCCACCAGCAGACCCCGTTGGGAACGGGACAGGGGAATTCGGGAGCAGTACTTC
cdr3_aa: CATSRPRWERDRGIREQYF

clone_size: .
d_call: .
v_call: TRBV19
j_call: TRBJ1-2
cdr3_nt: TGTGCCAGTAGCACCCCTGGGGGGGCCCTCCGTGGGACCTTC
cdr3_aa: CASSTPGGALRGTF

clone_size: .
d_call: .
v_call: TRBV30
j_call: TRBJ2-5
cdr3_nt: TGTGCCTGGAGTGCAGGGGGACTAGGGCCGCAGGGCGAGACCCAGTACTTC
cdr3_aa: CAWSAGGLGPQGETQYF

clone_size: .
d_call: .
v_call: TRBV5-6
j_call: TRBJ1-5
cdr3_nt: TGTGCCAGCAGCTTGGGAGGGATCAATCAGCCCCAGCATTTT
cdr3_aa: CASSLGGINQPQHF

clone_size: .
d_call: .
v_call: TRBV28
j_call: TRBJ1-2
cdr3_nt: TGTGCCAGCAGTTTAGGCGGGGGGAACTATGGCTACACCTTC
cdr3_aa: CASSLGGGNYGYTF

clone_size: .
d_call: .
v_call: TRBV21-1
j_call: TRBJ1-2
cdr3_nt: TGTGCCCCGGGGGGGGCCGGGGCGAACTATGGCTACACCTTC
cdr3_aa: CAPGGAGANYGYTF

clone_size: once
d_call: .
v_call: TRBV9
j_call: TRBJ2-7
cdr3_nt: TGTGCCAGCAGCGTAGGGTGGGGGCTCTCCTACGAGCAGTACTTC
cdr3_aa: CASSVGWGLSYEQYF

clone_size: .
d_call: .
v_call: TRBV6-5
j_call: TRBJ1-3
cdr3_nt: TGTGCCAGCAGTTACAGCCTGGGCGGGTTGGGAAACACCATATATTTT
cdr3_aa: CASSYSLGGLGNTIYF

clone_size: .
d_call: .
v_call: TRBV28
j_call: TRBJ1-1
cdr3_nt: TGTGCCAGCAGTCGAGGAGACTCGAACACTGAAGCTTTCTTT
cdr3_aa: CASSRGDSNTEAFF

clone_size: .
d_call: TRBD1
v_call: TRBV6-6
j_call: TRBJ1-2
cdr3_nt: TGTGCCAGCAGTTCCGGACAGGGGCATAACTATGGCTACACCTTC
cdr3_aa: CASSSGQGHNYGYTF

clone_size: .
d_call: TRBD1
v_call: TRBV29-1
j_call: TRBJ2-7
cdr3_nt: TGCAGCGTTGAGGTGGGACAGGGCTACGAGCAGTACTTC
cdr3_aa: CSVEVGQGYEQYF

clone_size: .
d_call: TRBD1
v_call: TRBV4-1
j_call: TRBJ1-2
cdr3_nt: TGCGCCAGCAGCCAAGTGCAGGACAGGACTGGCTACACCTTC
cdr3_aa: CASSQVQDRTGYTF

clone_size: .
d_call: .
v_call: TRBV21-1
j_call: TRBJ2-1
cdr3_nt: TGTGCCAGCAGCAAAAACCCCGACAGGGGGTGGGACAATGAGCAGTTCTTC
cdr3_aa: CASSKNPDRGWDNEQFF

clone_size: .
d_call: TRBD2
v_call: TRBV2
j_call: TRBJ2-1
cdr3_nt: TGTGCCAGCAGTGCGACTAGCGTCAGTGGTGAGCAGTTCTTC
cdr3_aa: CASSATSVSGEQFF

clone_size: .
d_call: .
v_call: TRBV6-5
j_call: TRBJ1-2
cdr3_nt: TGTGCCAGCAGCCACGAGGGTTATGGCTACACCTTC
cdr3_aa: CASSHEGYGYTF

clone_size: .
d_call: .
v_call: TRBV15
j_call: TRBJ1-1
cdr3_nt: TGTGCCACCAGCCCCCAGACAGACCCCAACACTGAAGCTTTCTTT
cdr3_aa: CATSPQTDPNTEAFF

clone_size: .
d_call: TRBD1
v_call: TRBV7-9
j_call: TRBJ1-5
cdr3_nt: TGTGCCAGCAGCCCGACAGGGGGCGGTCAGCCCCAGCATTTT
cdr3_aa: CASSPTGGGQPQHF

clone_size: .
d_call: .
v_call: TRBV14
j_call: TRBJ1-3
cdr3_nt: TGTGCCAGCAGCCAAGGGGGCCATACGGGAAACACCATATATTTT
cdr3_aa: CASSQGGHTGNTIYF

clone_size: .
d_call: TRBD1
v_call: TRBV6-5
j_call: TRBJ2-1
cdr3_nt: TGTGCCAGCAGAGCACAGGGGGACAATGAGCAGTTCTTC
cdr3_aa: CASRAQGDNEQFF

clone_size: .
d_call: .
v_call: TRBV4-3
j_call: TRBJ1-4
cdr3_nt: TGCGCCAGCAGCCAAGAGGTTCCGGGGAGGGGTGAAAAACTGTTTTTT
cdr3_aa: CASSQEVPGRGEKLFF

clone_size: .
d_call: .
v_call: TRBV5-6
j_call: TRBJ2-7
cdr3_nt: TGTGCCAGCAGCTTGCCGTACGCTAGCGCCGACTACGAGCAGTACTTC
cdr3_aa: CASSLPYASADYEQYF

clone_size: .
d_call: .
v_call: TRBV19
j_call: TRBJ2-7
cdr3_nt: TGTGCCAGTAGTCTCCAGGGGTCCTACGAGCAGTACTTC
cdr3_aa: CASSLQGSYEQYF

clone_size: .
d_call: .
v_call: TRBV7-9
j_call: TRBJ2-1
cdr3_nt: TGTGCCAGCAGCTTGATACAGTACAATGAGCAGTTCTTC
cdr3_aa: CASSLIQYNEQFF

clone_size: .
d_call: .
v_call: TRBV7-9
j_call: TRBJ1-1
cdr3_nt: TGTGCCAGCAGCCGCCGGACACCCACTACCACTGAAGCTTTCTTT
cdr3_aa: CASSRRTPTTTEAFF

clone_size: .
d_call: TRBD1
v_call: TRBV28
j_call: TRBJ1-2
cdr3_nt: TGTGCCAGCAGTTTAGAGGGGGCCCAATATGGCTACACCTTC
cdr3_aa: CASSLEGAQYGYTF

clone_size: .
d_call: TRBD1
v_call: TRBV7-2
j_call: TRBJ1-2
cdr3_nt: TGTGCCAGCAGCACCCGGGACAGGAACTATGGCTACACCTTC
cdr3_aa: CASSTRDRNYGYTF

clone_size: few
d_call: TRBD2
v_call: TRBV6-4
j_call: TRBJ2-1
cdr3_nt: TGTGCCAGCAGTGATGGGACTAGCGGCTACAATGAGCAGTTCTTC
cdr3_aa: CASSDGTSGYNEQFF

clone_size: .
d_call: TRBD2
v_call: TRBV4-3
j_call: TRBJ2-1
cdr3_nt: TGCGCCAGCAGCCAAGAGGGGGGGAACGCCTACAATGAGCAGTTCTTC
cdr3_aa: CASSQEGGNAYNEQFF

clone_size: .
d_call: TRBD2
v_call: TRBV4-3
j_call: TRBJ2-3
cdr3_nt: TGCGCCAGCAGCCTCACCCGAGCGGGGGGCCGCACAGATACGCAGTATTTT
cdr3_aa: CASSLTRAGGRTDTQYF

clone_size: .
d_call: .
v_call: TRBV18
j_call: TRBJ2-7
cdr3_nt: TGTGCCAGCTCACCACCCGTCAGGTCGTGGGAGCAGTACTTC
cdr3_aa: CASSPPVRSWEQYF

clone_size: .
d_call: .
v_call: TRBV7-3
j_call: TRBJ2-1
cdr3_nt: TGTGCCAGCAGCCCTTGGGGGGGCTTGTACAATGAGCAGTTCTTC
cdr3_aa: CASSPWGGLYNEQFF

clone_size: .
d_call: TRBD2
v_call: TRBV18
j_call: TRBJ2-1
cdr3_nt: TGTGCCAGCTCACCACCGGGGCTAGCGGGAGTCAATGAGCAGTTCTTC
cdr3_aa: CASSPPGLAGVNEQFF

clone_size: .
d_call: .
v_call: TRBV2
j_call: TRBJ2-1
cdr3_nt: TGTGCCAGCGGGGCCCGGGGGTACAATGAGCAGTTCTTC
cdr3_aa: CASGARGYNEQFF

clone_size: .
d_call: .
v_call: TRBV28
j_call: TRBJ2-7
cdr3_nt: TGTGCCAGCAGCGTCCGGTACGAGCAGTACTTC
cdr3_aa: CASSVRYEQYF

clone_size: .
d_call: TRBD2
v_call: TRBV4-3
j_call: TRBJ2-7
cdr3_nt: TGCGCCAGCAGCCAAGACACTAGCGGGCGAGTCGAGCAGTACTTC
cdr3_aa: CASSQDTSGRVEQYF

clone_size: .
d_call: .
v_call: TRBV5-1
j_call: TRBJ2-5
cdr3_nt: TGCGCCAGCAGCTTGGCCCCCCCACAAGAGACCCAGTACTTC
cdr3_aa: CASSLAPPQETQYF

clone_size: .
d_call: TRBD1
v_call: TRBV4-1
j_call: TRBJ2-1
cdr3_nt: TGCGCCAGCAGCCCGGGGCGACAGGGGCGGCGGACCAATGAGCAGTTCTTC
cdr3_aa: CASSPGRQGRRTNEQFF

clone_size: .
d_call: .
v_call: TRBV7-9
j_call: TRBJ2-1
cdr3_nt: TGTGCCAGCAGCTCCCGCCTCAGCTCCTACAATGAGCAGTTCTTC
cdr3_aa: CASSSRLSSYNEQFF

clone_size: .
d_call: .
v_call: TRBV27
j_call: TRBJ2-2
cdr3_nt: TGTGCCAGCAGCGCTAGCCCGGGCACCGGGGAGCTGTTTTTT
cdr3_aa: CASSASPGTGELFF

clone_size: .
d_call: .
v_call: TRBV25-1
j_call: TRBJ2-1
cdr3_nt: TGTGCCAGCAGTGAATTTCGAGGACTTGAGCAGTTCTTC
cdr3_aa: CASSEFRGLEQFF